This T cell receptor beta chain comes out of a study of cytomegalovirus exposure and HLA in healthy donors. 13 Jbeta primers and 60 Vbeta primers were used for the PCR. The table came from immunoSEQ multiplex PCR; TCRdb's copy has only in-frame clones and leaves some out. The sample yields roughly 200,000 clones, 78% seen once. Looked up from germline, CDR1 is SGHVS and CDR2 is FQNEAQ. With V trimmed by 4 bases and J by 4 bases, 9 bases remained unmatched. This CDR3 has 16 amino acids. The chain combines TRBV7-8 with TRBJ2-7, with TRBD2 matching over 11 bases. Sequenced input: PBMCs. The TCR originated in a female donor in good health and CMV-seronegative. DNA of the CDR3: TGTGCCAGCAGCTACAAATCCTTAGCGGGAGGGTACGAGCAGTACTTC. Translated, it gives CASSYKSLAGGYEQYF.